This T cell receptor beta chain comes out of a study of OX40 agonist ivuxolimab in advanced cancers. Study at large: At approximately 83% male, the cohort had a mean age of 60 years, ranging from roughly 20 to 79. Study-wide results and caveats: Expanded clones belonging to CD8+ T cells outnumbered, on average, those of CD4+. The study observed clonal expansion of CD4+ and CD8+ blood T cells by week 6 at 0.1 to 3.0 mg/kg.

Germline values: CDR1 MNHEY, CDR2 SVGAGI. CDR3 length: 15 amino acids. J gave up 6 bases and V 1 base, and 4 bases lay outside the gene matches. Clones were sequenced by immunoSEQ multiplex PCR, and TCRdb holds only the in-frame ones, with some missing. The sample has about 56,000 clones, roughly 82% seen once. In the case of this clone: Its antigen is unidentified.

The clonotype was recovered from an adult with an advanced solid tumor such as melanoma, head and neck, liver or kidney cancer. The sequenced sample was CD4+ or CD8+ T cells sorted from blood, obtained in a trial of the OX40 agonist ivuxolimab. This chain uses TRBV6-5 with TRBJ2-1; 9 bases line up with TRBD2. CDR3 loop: CASSYWREGLNEQFF. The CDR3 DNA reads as TGTGCCAGCAGTTACTGGCGGGAGGGCCTCAATGAGCAGTTCTTC.